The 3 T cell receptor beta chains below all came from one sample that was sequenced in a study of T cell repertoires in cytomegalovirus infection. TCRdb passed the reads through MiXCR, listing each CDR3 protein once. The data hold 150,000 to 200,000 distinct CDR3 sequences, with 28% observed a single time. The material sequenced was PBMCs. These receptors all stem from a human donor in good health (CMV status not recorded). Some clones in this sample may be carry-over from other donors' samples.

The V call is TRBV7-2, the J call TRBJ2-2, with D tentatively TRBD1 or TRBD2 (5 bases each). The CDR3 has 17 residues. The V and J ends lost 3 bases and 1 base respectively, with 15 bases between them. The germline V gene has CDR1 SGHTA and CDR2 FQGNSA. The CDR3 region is CASSFKGTPLNTGELFF. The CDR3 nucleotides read TGTGCCAGCAGCTTCAAGGGGACCCCCTTGAACACCGGGGAGCTGTTTTTT. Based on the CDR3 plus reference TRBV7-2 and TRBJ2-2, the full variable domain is GAGVSQSPSNKVTEKGKDVELRCDPISGHTALYWYRQSLGQGLEFLIYFQGNSAPDKSGLPSDRFSAERTGGSVSTLTIQRTQQEDSAVYLCASSFKGTPLNTGELFFGEGSRLTVL.

The CDR3 reads CASSDQRGGSYEQYF. For the CDR3, the DNA is TGTGCCAGCAGTGACCAGCGGGGGGGCTCCTACGAGCAGTACTTC. This rearrangement joins TRBV6-1 to TRBJ2-7; TRBD2 matches at 10 bases. The CDR3 is 15 residues long. With V trimmed by 3 bases and J by 0 bases, 2 bases remained unmatched. Germline loops: CDR1 MNHNS, CDR2 SASEGT.

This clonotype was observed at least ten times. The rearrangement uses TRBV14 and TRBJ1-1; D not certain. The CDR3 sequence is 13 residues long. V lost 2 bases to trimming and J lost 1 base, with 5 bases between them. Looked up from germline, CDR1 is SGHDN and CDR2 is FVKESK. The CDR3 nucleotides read TGTGCCAGCAGCCAACTGGGGAACACTGAAGCTTTCTTT. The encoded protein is CASSQLGNTEAFF.